This record covers a single T cell receptor beta chain. TCR beta CDR3 region amplification was performed from RNA transcripts. An initial round of RT-PCR targeting the TCR CDR3 relied on the HTBI primer set. TCRdb re-analysed the multiplex PCR reads in MiXCR, keeping a single row per CDR3 protein. The table records about 660,000 distinct CDR3 sequences, just under 45% of them present only once. The sample comes from a study of T cells in Graves' hyperthyroidism and ophthalmopathy. From germline, CDR1 is DFQATT and CDR2 SNEGSKA (reference sequence). V was pared by 0 bases and J by 3 bases, with 10 bases of the junction left unmatched. The CDR3 is made up of 16 amino acids.

This TCR came from an adult man with Graves' disease, either hyperthyroidism or ophthalmopathy (not recorded which). Sequencing used peripheral blood or thyroid tissue (not recorded which). The chain employs TRBV20-1 and TRBJ2-7, with 8 bases fitting TRBD1. The CDR3 loop reads CSARDLGAGGDYEQYF. The CDR3, as DNA: TGCAGTGCTAGAGATTTAGGGGCAGGGGGCGACTACGAGCAGTACTTC.